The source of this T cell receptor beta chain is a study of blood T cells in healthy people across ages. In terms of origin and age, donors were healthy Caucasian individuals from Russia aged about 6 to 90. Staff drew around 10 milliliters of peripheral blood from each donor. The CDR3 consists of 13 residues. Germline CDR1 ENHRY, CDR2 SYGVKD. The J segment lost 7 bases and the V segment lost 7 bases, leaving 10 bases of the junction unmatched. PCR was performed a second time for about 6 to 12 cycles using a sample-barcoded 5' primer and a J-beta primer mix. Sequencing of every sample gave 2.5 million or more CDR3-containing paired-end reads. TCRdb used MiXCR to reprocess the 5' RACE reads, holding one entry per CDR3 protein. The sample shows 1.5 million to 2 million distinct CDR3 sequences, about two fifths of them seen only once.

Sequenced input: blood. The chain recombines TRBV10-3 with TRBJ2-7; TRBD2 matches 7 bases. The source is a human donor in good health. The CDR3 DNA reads TGTGCCATCATAAGGGAGGGTTACAATGAGCAGTACTTC. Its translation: CAIIREGYNEQYF.